These 24 T cell receptor beta chains originate from one sample sequenced in a study of blood T cell repertoires in COVID-19. This table comes from immunoSEQ multiplex PCR, and its TCRdb copy is limited to in-frame clones, with some not included. The sample yields tens of thousands of clones, more than 70% seen once. The sample consisted of peripheral blood. The receptors shown here come from a woman of 80 years or more with acute or convalescent COVID-19.

The chain couples TRBV2 to TRBJ1-2, with D uncertain. Trimming shortened V by 1 base and J by 0 bases, and 9 bases separated the two germline ends. Germline V gives CDR1 SNHLY, CDR2 FYNNEI. This CDR3 contains 15 residues. CDR3 nucleotide sequence: TGTGCCAGCAGTGAAGGGGCAGGTCCTAACTATGGCTACACCTTC. This sequence encodes CASSEGAGPNYGYTF.

The rearrangement links TRBV11-1 to TRBJ2-3; D is unclear. There are 14 residues in the CDR3. V was trimmed by 1 base and J by 1 base, leaving 6 bases between them. CDR1 and CDR2 from the germline V gene are SGHAT and FQDESV (reference sequence). DNA of the CDR3: TGTGCCAGCAGCTTAGGTCGTGGCACAGATACGCAGTATTTT. It is translated as CASSLGRGTDTQYF.

This rearrangement joins TRBV10-3 to TRBJ2-1, with TRBD2 as a possible D gene (7 bases). Germline lookup yields CDR1 ENHRY and CDR2 SYGVKD. This CDR3 region has 14 residues. V lost 7 bases and J 2 bases, leaving 12 bases between the germline ends. The CDR3 DNA is TGTGCCATCATGAGGGGGGGGACCTACAATGAGCAGTTCTTC. It translates to CAIMRGGTYNEQFF.

CDR3 DNA sequence: TGTGCCAGCACGAACAGGGGCTGGAGCACTGAAGCTTTCTTT. Translating it yields CASTNRGWSTEAFF. The chain couples TRBV2 to TRBJ1-1, with 7 bases matching TRBD1. V shed 7 bases, J shed 4 bases, and the junction held 9 bases outside the gene matches. The CDR3 is made up of 14 amino acids. Germline V lookup: CDR1 SNHLY, CDR2 FYNNEI.

V usage is TRBV11-2 and J usage is TRBJ1-6, with 10 bases identical to TRBD1. V was pared by 3 bases and J by 9 bases, with 2 bases of the junction left unmatched. The CDR3 totals 14 residues. Germline CDR1 and CDR2: SGHAT and FQNNGV. The CDR3 bases are TGTGCCAGCAGCTTGGGACAGGGGAGTTCACCCCTCCACTTT. Its protein product is CASSLGQGSSPLHF.

This chain uses TRBV18 with TRBJ2-2; 7 bases match TRBD2. The CDR3 length is 15 residues. Germline V CDR1 and CDR2: KGHSH, LQKENI. V lost 5 bases and J lost 3; bases outside the gene matches: 6. Here the CDR3 DNA reads TGTGCCAGCTCATTTAGGCTAGCGGACACCGGGGAGCTGTTTTTT. It codes for CASSFRLADTGELFF.

This chain connects TRBV5-6 to TRBJ2-1; D is ambiguous. This CDR3 has 13 amino acids. V lost 0 bases and J lost 7, with 8 bases in between. In germline, CDR1 is SGHDT, CDR2 YYEEEE. CDR3 sequence: CASSLGPANEQFF. For the CDR3, the DNA is TGTGCCAGCAGCTTGGGTCCCGCGAATGAGCAGTTCTTC.

This chain links TRBV6-4 with TRBJ2-1; 7 positions agree with TRBD1. Germline-derived CDR1 and CDR2 are MRHNA and SNTAGT. The CDR3 runs to 13 residues. The V gene end was trimmed by 5 bases and the J gene end by 9 bases; junction bases not matched to a gene: 7. The CDR3: CASSRQGIGEQFF. CDR3 in DNA: TGTGCCAGCAGTCGACAGGGAATAGGTGAGCAGTTCTTC.

The sample holds a few counts of this clone. The genes are TRBV6-2 or TRBV6-3 and TRBJ1-6, with D possibly being TRBD1 (5 bases). There are 15 residues in the CDR3. Trimming removed 7 bases at V and 9 bases at J, with 19 bases between. Germline V gene data show CDR1 as MNHEY and CDR2 as SVGEGT. In DNA form, the CDR3 reads TGTGCCAGCACCCCAACAGGCTTAATCGGTTCACCCCTCCACTTT. Protein: CASTPTGLIGSPLHF.

V is TRBV5-5 and J is TRBJ2-3; D may be TRBD2 (5 bases). This CDR3 has 16 amino acids. V shed 0 bases and J shed 0 bases, with 11 bases lying between them. Germline-derived CDR1 and CDR2 are SGHKS and YYEKEE (reference sequence). CDR3 protein: CASSLDRLTSTDTQYF. Written as DNA, the CDR3 is TGTGCCAGCAGCTTGGACCGACTAACCAGCACAGATACGCAGTATTTT.

This clone was seen more than once but under ten times. This chain connects TRBV30 to TRBJ1-5; 7 positions match TRBD1. Germline CDR1 reads GTSNPN; CDR2 reads SVGIG (reference sequence). V lost 2 bases and J lost 4; bases outside the gene matches: 5. The CDR3 runs to 14 residues. The CDR3 coding sequence is TGTGCCTGGAGTCCGGGACAGAAAAATCAGCCCCAGCATTTT. It yields the protein CAWSPGQKNQPQHF.

This CDR3 is CASSWVQGGNTEAFF. CDR3 in DNA: TGTGCCAGCAGCTGGGTTCAGGGCGGGAACACTGAAGCTTTCTTT. V is TRBV11-1 and J is TRBJ1-1, with TRBD1 as a possible D gene (5 bases). The CDR3 has 15 residues. Looked up from germline, CDR1 is SGHAT and CDR2 is FQDESV (reference sequence). V lost 4 bases and J lost 1, with 13 bases in between.

The chain employs TRBV5-1 and TRBJ2-1; 9 nucleotides match TRBD1. The ends lost 2 bases at V and 5 bases at J; junction bases unmatched: 8. The CDR3 totals 16 residues. Germline loops: CDR1 SGHRS, CDR2 YFSETQ. The CDR3 region has the DNA TGCGCCAGCAGCTTCGGGGGACAGGGTGGGAACAATGAGCAGTTCTTC. Translation gives CASSFGGQGGNNEQFF. Full variable domain (missing parts from reference TRBV5-1 and TRBJ2-1): KAGVTQTPRYLIKTRGQQVTLSCSPISGHRSVSWYQQTPGQGLQFLFEYFSETQRNKGNFPGRFSGRQFSNSRSEMNVSTLELGDSALYLCASSFGGQGGNNEQFFGPGTRLTVL.

The V gene is TRBV30, the J gene TRBJ2-7; the D gene is possibly TRBD2 (6 bases). This CDR3 is built from 15 residues. The germline gives CDR1 GTSNPN, CDR2 SVGIG (reference sequence). V was shortened by 5 bases and J by 0 bases, with 17 bases between the two germline ends. The CDR3 loop reads CAWGRRGLSSYEQYF. DNA of the CDR3: TGTGCCTGGGGGCGGAGGGGACTTAGCTCCTACGAGCAGTACTTC.

This chain joins TRBV29-1 and TRBJ1-3; perhaps TRBD1 as D (5 bases). The ends were cut back, 5 bases at V and 4 bases at J, with 12 bases in the middle. The germline gives CDR1 SQVTM, CDR2 ANQGSEA. This CDR3 is built from 13 residues. The CDR3 spells CSVLAGQGNTIYF. In DNA form, the CDR3 reads TGCAGCGTTTTGGCAGGGCAGGGAAACACCATATATTTT.

This chain joins TRBV5-1 and TRBJ2-3; TRBD2 agrees at 9 bases. With 2 bases clipped from V and 6 bases from J, the junction kept 4 bases outside the gene matches. This CDR3 has 14 residues. CDR1 and CDR2 from the germline V gene are SGHRS and YFSETQ. CDR3 amino acids: CASSFSGSADTQYF. The CDR3 DNA is TGCGCCAGCAGCTTTAGCGGGAGCGCCGATACGCAGTATTTT.

This clone has more than one count but fewer than ten. This chain joins TRBV4-1 and TRBJ1-2; 8 bases are shared with TRBD1. The CDR3 is made up of 14 amino acids. J gave up 4 bases and V 1 base, and 2 bases lay outside the gene matches. CDR1 and CDR2 from the germline V gene are MGHRA and YSYEKL. CDR3 region: CASSQVDRAYGYTF. CDR3 in DNA: TGCGCCAGCAGCCAAGTGGACAGGGCCTATGGCTACACCTTC.

The rearrangement links TRBV19 to TRBJ2-1, with D possibly matching TRBD2 (5 bases). The V gene lost 3 bases and the J gene lost 1 base, with 10 bases spanning the gap. The germline V gene has CDR1 LNHDA and CDR2 SQIVND (reference sequence). The CDR3 runs to 15 residues. In DNA form, the CDR3 reads TGTGCCAGTAGTATCGTGACTATTTCCTACAATGAGCAGTTCTTC. Its protein is CASSIVTISYNEQFF.

The V call is TRBV6-5, the J call TRBJ1-5; 8 bases agree with TRBD1. Germline V lookup: CDR1 MNHEY, CDR2 SVGAGI. The V and J ends lost 6 bases and 5 bases, in that order; junction bases with no gene match: 9. The CDR3 is 15 amino acids. The CDR3, as DNA: TGTGCCAGCAGGACTACAGGGGGTCCCTATCAGCCCCAGCATTTT. Translating gives CASRTTGGPYQPQHF.

The chain combines TRBV19 with TRBJ1-5; TRBD1 matches 9 bases. Trimming removed 3 bases from V and 5 bases from J; junction bases left unmatched: 2. The CDR3 has 14 residues. Per the germline V gene, CDR1 is LNHDA and CDR2 is SQIVND (reference sequence). The CDR3 DNA sequence: TGTGCCAGTAGTATTGGGACAGGGCATCAGCCCCAGCATTTT. It is translated as CASSIGTGHQPQHF.

The CDR3 sequence is CASSIDSSVGTDTQYF. The CDR3 DNA reads as TGTGCCAGCAGCATTGACAGCTCGGTAGGCACAGATACGCAGTATTTT. V is TRBV7-9 and J is TRBJ2-3; a possible D gene is TRBD1 (5 bases). V was shortened by 5 bases and J by 1 base, with 16 bases between the two germline ends. This CDR3 region has 16 residues. CDR1 is SEHNR, CDR2 FQNEAQ, per germline (reference sequence).

V is TRBV7-2 and J is TRBJ1-2; 7 bases line up with TRBD1. Per germline, CDR1 SGHTA and CDR2 FQGNSA. V was pared by 5 bases and J by 2 bases, with 5 bases of the junction left unmatched. The CDR3 extends over 14 amino acids. CDR3 DNA sequence: TGTGCCAGCAGCCCAGGGACAGTAAACTATGGCTACACCTTC. It codes for CASSPGTVNYGYTF.

This chain links TRBV7-9 with TRBJ1-6; the D gene is possibly TRBD1 (5 bases). Germline CDR1 reads SEHNR; CDR2 reads FQNEAQ (reference sequence). V was pared by 5 bases and J by 6 bases, with 17 bases between. The CDR3 has 16 residues. This chain's CDR3 is CASSPTGGRGNSPLHF. Here the CDR3 DNA reads TGTGCCAGCAGCCCGACCGGGGGTAGAGGTAATTCACCCCTCCACTTT.

V is TRBV27 and J is TRBJ1-1; 8 bases align to TRBD1. After removal of 4 bases from V and 3 bases from J, the junction contained 7 bases not matched to a gene. This CDR3 is 15 amino acids long. The V gene's germline CDR1 is MNHEY and CDR2 SMNVEV (reference sequence). The CDR3, as DNA: TGTGCCAGCAGTTCCCGGACAGGGAGGGACACTGAAGCTTTCTTT. Translation: CASSSRTGRDTEAFF.